The source of this TCR beta chain is a study of blood T cell repertoires in COVID-19. Original handling: Estimation of nucleated cell counts was performed using reference gene primer amplification. Profiling relied on immunoSEQ multiplex PCR, and the TCRdb table lists in-frame clones only, not all of them. V and J calls and clone size are as listed in that table; D and trimming were resolved from the DNA. The sample includes 97,000 or so clones, about 80% seen only once; the top ten take 4.5%. This CDR3 has 13 residues. V dropped 3 bases and J dropped 7; count of bases not matched to a gene: 2. This chain joins TRBV12-3 or TRBV12-4 and TRBJ2-2; 7 bases are a match to TRBD2. The sample consisted of peripheral blood. The receptor was isolated from a human donor in a cohort sampled during active COVID-19. CDR3 DNA: TGTGCCAGCAGTTTCGGGGGGATCGGGGAGCTGTTTTTT. Its translation: CASSFGGIGELFF.